The rows below give T cell receptor beta chains drawn from one sample of a study of blood T cell repertoires in COVID-19. Method: immunoSEQ multiplex PCR; TCRdb's copy keeps in-frame clones and lacks some. This table holds approximately 300,000 clones, just under 90% found once. The specimen sequenced was peripheral blood. These receptors all stem from a woman in her 30s with COVID-19, enrolled during active disease. Each CDR3 is given with its conserved first and last residue. D genes are given only for firm matches. A clone size is listed for some rows: how often the clone was seen (once, few, many), or a class if it is expanded.

cdr3_nt: TGTGCCAGCAGCCAAGATACAGGGGGGTACGAGCAGTACTTC
cdr3_aa: CASSQDTGGYEQYF
v_call: TRBV4-2
clone_size: NA
cdr3_length: 14
j_call: TRBJ2-7
d_call: TRBD1

cdr3_nt: TGTGCCAGCAGCTTAGGGACAGGGAGGGTGTATGAGCAGTTCTTC
cdr3_aa: CASSLGTGRVYEQFF
v_call: TRBV11-1
clone_size: few
cdr3_length: 15
j_call: TRBJ2-1
d_call: NA

cdr3_nt: TGCGCCAGCAGCGATACAGGGGGTGTTCTGGAAAAACTGTTTTTT
cdr3_aa: CASSDTGGVLEKLFF
v_call: TRBV5-1
clone_size: NA
cdr3_length: 15
j_call: TRBJ1-4
d_call: TRBD1

cdr3_nt: TGTGCCAGCTCACCACGACTGTCGCGGACAGGGACGGTTGGAAATGAAAAACTGTTTTTT
cdr3_aa: CASSPRLSRTGTVGNEKLFF
v_call: TRBV18
clone_size: NA
cdr3_length: 20
j_call: TRBJ1-4
d_call: TRBD1

cdr3_nt: TGCGCCAGCAGCTGGGGGGTTAGCGGTGGCTACACCTTC
cdr3_aa: CASSWGVSGGYTF
v_call: TRBV5-1
clone_size: NA
cdr3_length: 13
j_call: TRBJ1-2
d_call: NA

cdr3_nt: TGTGCCAGCAGCTCCCCCCGGGGGGCTAATGAAAAACTGTTTTTT
cdr3_aa: CASSSPRGANEKLFF
v_call: TRBV28
clone_size: NA
cdr3_length: 15
j_call: TRBJ1-4
d_call: NA

cdr3_nt: TGTGCCAGCAGTGAAGCGAACAGGGGCAATCAGCCCCAGCATTTT
cdr3_aa: CASSEANRGNQPQHF
v_call: TRBV2
clone_size: once
cdr3_length: 15
j_call: TRBJ1-5
d_call: NA

cdr3_nt: TGCGCCAGCAGCCAAGAAGTTGACCCGGAGTGGGGCTACACCTTC
cdr3_aa: CASSQEVDPEWGYTF
v_call: TRBV4-1
clone_size: NA
cdr3_length: 15
j_call: TRBJ1-2
d_call: NA

cdr3_nt: TGTGCCAGCAGCTTAGTTTCACCAACCGGGACAGATACGCAGTATTTT
cdr3_aa: CASSLVSPTGTDTQYF
v_call: TRBV11-1
clone_size: NA
cdr3_length: 16
j_call: TRBJ2-3
d_call: NA

cdr3_nt: TGTGCCTGGAGTTCGGGACTTCTCAGCAATCAGCCCCAGCATTTT
cdr3_aa: CAWSSGLLSNQPQHF
v_call: TRBV30
clone_size: many
cdr3_length: 15
j_call: TRBJ1-5
d_call: NA

cdr3_nt: TGTGCCAGCAGCCGTCAAGAGACCCAGTACTTC
cdr3_aa: CASSRQETQYF
v_call: TRBV12-3/TRBV12-4
clone_size: NA
cdr3_length: 11
j_call: TRBJ2-5
d_call: NA

cdr3_nt: TGCAGTGCTAGTAAGGGCGGGTCTAGCACAGATACGCAGTATTTT
cdr3_aa: CSASKGGSSTDTQYF
v_call: TRBV20-1
clone_size: NA
cdr3_length: 15
j_call: TRBJ2-3
d_call: NA

cdr3_nt: TGTGCCAGTAGTATAGGGACAGTCTATCCGGACACTGAAGCTTTCTTT
cdr3_aa: CASSIGTVYPDTEAFF
v_call: TRBV19
clone_size: NA
cdr3_length: 16
j_call: TRBJ1-1
d_call: NA

cdr3_nt: TGTGCCAGCTCACGCGGGAATCCGCTCTCTGGGGCCAACGTCCTGACTTTC
cdr3_aa: CASSRGNPLSGANVLTF
v_call: TRBV18
clone_size: NA
cdr3_length: 17
j_call: TRBJ2-6
d_call: NA

cdr3_nt: TGTGCCAGTAGTAACGGCTACAATGAGCAGTTCTTC
cdr3_aa: CASSNGYNEQFF
v_call: TRBV19
clone_size: NA
cdr3_length: 12
j_call: TRBJ2-1
d_call: NA

cdr3_nt: TGTGCCAGCAGTCCCAATCCGGGGGGGAGTCAGCCCCAGCATTTT
cdr3_aa: CASSPNPGGSQPQHF
v_call: TRBV28
clone_size: NA
cdr3_length: 15
j_call: TRBJ1-5
d_call: NA

cdr3_nt: TGTGCCAGCAGCTTAGGGACGACAGCCGGAAACACCATATATTTT
cdr3_aa: CASSLGTTAGNTIYF
v_call: TRBV7-9
clone_size: NA
cdr3_length: 15
j_call: TRBJ1-3
d_call: NA

cdr3_nt: TGTGCCAGCAGAAGAGGCGGTGGACAGGGGTACACTGAAGCTTTCTTT
cdr3_aa: CASRRGGGQGYTEAFF
v_call: TRBV6-4
clone_size: NA
cdr3_length: 16
j_call: TRBJ1-1
d_call: TRBD1

cdr3_nt: TGTGCCAGCAGCTTGGGGAGGCTCTATGGAAACTATGGCTACACCTTC
cdr3_aa: CASSLGRLYGNYGYTF
v_call: TRBV5-4
clone_size: NA
cdr3_length: 16
j_call: TRBJ1-2
d_call: NA

cdr3_nt: TGTGCCAGCAGCCAAGAAGCGCTGTCTGGGGATACGCAGTATTTT
cdr3_aa: CASSQEALSGDTQYF
v_call: TRBV4-2
clone_size: NA
cdr3_length: 15
j_call: TRBJ2-3
d_call: NA

cdr3_nt: TGTGCCATCGGGGGCTTGAAAGGAAACACCATATATTTT
cdr3_aa: CAIGGLKGNTIYF
v_call: TRBV10-3
clone_size: NA
cdr3_length: 13
j_call: TRBJ1-3
d_call: NA

cdr3_nt: TGTGCCAGCAGTGAAGCGGGGACAGCACCAAATCAGCCCCAGCATTTT
cdr3_aa: CASSEAGTAPNQPQHF
v_call: TRBV2
clone_size: NA
cdr3_length: 16
j_call: TRBJ1-5
d_call: TRBD1

cdr3_nt: TGTGCCAGCCGACAGGAGTTTCTTTTAAATCAGCCCCAGCATTTT
cdr3_aa: CASRQEFLLNQPQHF
v_call: TRBV6-5
clone_size: NA
cdr3_length: 15
j_call: TRBJ1-5
d_call: NA

cdr3_nt: TGTGCCACCAGTGGGACGGGACAGGGGGGCGGTTTGGAGCAGTTCTTC
cdr3_aa: CATSGTGQGGGLEQFF
v_call: TRBV24-1
clone_size: NA
cdr3_length: 16
j_call: TRBJ2-1
d_call: TRBD1

cdr3_nt: TGTGCCACTTCGCCGGGACAGGGATACGAGCAGTACTTC
cdr3_aa: CATSPGQGYEQYF
v_call: TRBV15
clone_size: NA
cdr3_length: 13
j_call: TRBJ2-7
d_call: TRBD1

cdr3_nt: TGCGCCAGCAGCTTGCCCGGGACAGGGGGCAACGATGGCTACACCTTC
cdr3_aa: CASSLPGTGGNDGYTF
v_call: TRBV5-1
clone_size: NA
cdr3_length: 16
j_call: TRBJ1-2
d_call: TRBD1

cdr3_nt: TGTGCCAGCAGCGTGCCAGGCGCACAAATGAATGAGCAGTTCTTC
cdr3_aa: CASSVPGAQMNEQFF
v_call: TRBV9
clone_size: NA
cdr3_length: 15
j_call: TRBJ2-1
d_call: NA

cdr3_nt: TGTGCCAGCAGCTTAGCCCTACACAATGAGCAGTTCTTC
cdr3_aa: CASSLALHNEQFF
v_call: TRBV7-9
clone_size: NA
cdr3_length: 13
j_call: TRBJ2-1
d_call: NA

cdr3_nt: TGTGCCAGCAGTGAATGGGCAGGGGGCAATCAGCCCCAGCATTTT
cdr3_aa: CASSEWAGGNQPQHF
v_call: TRBV2
clone_size: once
cdr3_length: 15
j_call: TRBJ1-5
d_call: NA